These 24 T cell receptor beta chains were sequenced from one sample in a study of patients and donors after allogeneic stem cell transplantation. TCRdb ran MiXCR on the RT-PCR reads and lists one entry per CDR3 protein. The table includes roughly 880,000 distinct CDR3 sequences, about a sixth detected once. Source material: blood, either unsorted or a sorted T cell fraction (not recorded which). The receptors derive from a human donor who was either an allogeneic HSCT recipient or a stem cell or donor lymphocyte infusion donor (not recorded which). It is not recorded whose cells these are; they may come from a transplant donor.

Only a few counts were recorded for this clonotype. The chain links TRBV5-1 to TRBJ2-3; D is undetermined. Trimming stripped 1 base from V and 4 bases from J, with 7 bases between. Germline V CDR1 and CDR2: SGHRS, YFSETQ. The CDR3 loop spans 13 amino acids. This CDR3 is CASSLFEADTQYF. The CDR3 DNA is TGCGCCAGCAGCTTGTTCGAGGCAGATACGCAGTATTTT.

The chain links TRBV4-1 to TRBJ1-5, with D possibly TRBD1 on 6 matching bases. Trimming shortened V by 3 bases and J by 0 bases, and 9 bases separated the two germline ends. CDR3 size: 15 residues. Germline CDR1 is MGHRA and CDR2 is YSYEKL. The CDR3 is CASSHGGYSNQPQHF. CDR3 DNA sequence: TGCGCCAGCAGCCACGGGGGCTATAGCAATCAGCCCCAGCATTTT.

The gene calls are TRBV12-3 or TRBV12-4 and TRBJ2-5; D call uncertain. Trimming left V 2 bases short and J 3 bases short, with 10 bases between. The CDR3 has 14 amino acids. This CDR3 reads CASSLSRTEETQYF. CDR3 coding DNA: TGTGCCAGCAGTTTATCCCGGACGGAAGAGACCCAGTACTTC.

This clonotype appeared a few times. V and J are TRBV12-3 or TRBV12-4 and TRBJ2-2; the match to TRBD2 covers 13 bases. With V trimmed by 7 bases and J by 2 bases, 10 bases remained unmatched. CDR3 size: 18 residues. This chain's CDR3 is CASITRTSGGSNTGELFF. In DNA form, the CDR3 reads TGTGCCAGCATTACCAGGACTAGCGGGGGCTCAAACACCGGGGAGCTGTTTTTT.

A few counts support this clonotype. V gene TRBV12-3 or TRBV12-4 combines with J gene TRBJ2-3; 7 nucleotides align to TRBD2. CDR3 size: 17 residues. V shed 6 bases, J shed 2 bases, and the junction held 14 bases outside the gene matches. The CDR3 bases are TGTGCCAGCAGCCCAAGAACCGGGGGGAATCCCACAGATACGCAGTATTTT. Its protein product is CASSPRTGGNPTDTQYF.

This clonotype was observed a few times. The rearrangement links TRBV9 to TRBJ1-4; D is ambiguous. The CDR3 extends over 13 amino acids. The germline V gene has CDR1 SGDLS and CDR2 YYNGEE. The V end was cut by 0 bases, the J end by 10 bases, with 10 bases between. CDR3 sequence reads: CASSVGEVGKLFF. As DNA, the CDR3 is TGTGCCAGCAGCGTAGGGGAGGTCGGAAAACTGTTTTTT.

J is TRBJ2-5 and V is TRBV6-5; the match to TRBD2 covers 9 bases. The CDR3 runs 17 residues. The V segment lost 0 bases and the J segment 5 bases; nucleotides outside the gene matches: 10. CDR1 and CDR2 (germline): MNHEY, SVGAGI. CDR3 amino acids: CASSYSGGGRASETQYF. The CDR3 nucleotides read TGTGCCAGCAGTTACTCGGGGGGCGGGAGGGCCTCGGAGACCCAGTACTTC.

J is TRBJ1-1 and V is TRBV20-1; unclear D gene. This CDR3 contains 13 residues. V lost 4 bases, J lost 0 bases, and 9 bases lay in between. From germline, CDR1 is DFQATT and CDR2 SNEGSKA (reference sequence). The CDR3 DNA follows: TGCAGTGCTAAGGTGCGGGTGAACACTGAAGCTTTCTTT. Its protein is CSAKVRVNTEAFF.

As DNA, the CDR3 is TGTGCCAGCAGCAAAGCCAGACTGGATAACTATGGCTACACCTTC. It specifies CASSKARLDNYGYTF. The chain employs TRBV21-1 and TRBJ1-2. TRBV21-1 is noted as a pseudogene. This CDR3 is 15 amino acids long.

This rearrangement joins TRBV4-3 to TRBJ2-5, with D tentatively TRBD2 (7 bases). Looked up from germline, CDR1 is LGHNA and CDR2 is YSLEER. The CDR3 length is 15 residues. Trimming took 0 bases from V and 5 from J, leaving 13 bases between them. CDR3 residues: CASSQDTGGGETQYF. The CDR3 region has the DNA TGCGCCAGCAGCCAAGATACGGGGGGCGGGGAGACCCAGTACTTC.

The CDR3 sequence is CASSPGINTEAFF. CDR3 DNA sequence: TGTGCCAGCTCACCCGGCATTAACACTGAAGCTTTCTTT. The chain uses TRBV18 and TRBJ1-1; the D is unclear. V gave up 3 bases and J gave up 2 bases, with 7 bases separating them. Germline V gives CDR1 KGHSH, CDR2 LQKENI. The CDR3 extends over 13 amino acids.

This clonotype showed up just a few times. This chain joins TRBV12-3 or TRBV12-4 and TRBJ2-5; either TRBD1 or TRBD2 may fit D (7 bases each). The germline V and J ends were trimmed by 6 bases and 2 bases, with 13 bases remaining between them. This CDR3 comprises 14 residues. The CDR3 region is CASSRGDSQETQYF. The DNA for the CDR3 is TGTGCCAGCAGCCGGGGGGACAGTCAAGAGACCCAGTACTTC.

This chain's CDR3 is CASRQGAVNEQFF. The CDR3, as DNA: TGTGCCAGCAGGCAAGGGGCGGTCAATGAGCAGTTCTTC. The chain uses TRBV27 and TRBJ2-1, with D possibly TRBD1 on 5 matching bases. V was trimmed by 6 bases and J by 6 bases, leaving 12 bases between them. Germline CDR1 and CDR2: MNHEY and SMNVEV (reference sequence). This CDR3 comprises 13 residues.

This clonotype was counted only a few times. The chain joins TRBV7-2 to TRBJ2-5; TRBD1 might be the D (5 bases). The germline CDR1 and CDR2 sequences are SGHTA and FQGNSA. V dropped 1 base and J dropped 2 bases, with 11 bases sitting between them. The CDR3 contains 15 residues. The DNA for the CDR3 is TGTGCCAGCAGCTTAGAGGGCAGGACACAAGAGACCCAGTACTTC. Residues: CASSLEGRTQETQYF.

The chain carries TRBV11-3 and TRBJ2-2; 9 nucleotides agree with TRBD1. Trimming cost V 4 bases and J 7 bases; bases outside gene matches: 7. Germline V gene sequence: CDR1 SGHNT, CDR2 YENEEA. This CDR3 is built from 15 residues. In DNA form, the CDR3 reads TGTGCCAGCAGCTCCGCCGGGACAGGGTTCGGGGAGCTGTTTTTT. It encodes CASSSAGTGFGELFF.

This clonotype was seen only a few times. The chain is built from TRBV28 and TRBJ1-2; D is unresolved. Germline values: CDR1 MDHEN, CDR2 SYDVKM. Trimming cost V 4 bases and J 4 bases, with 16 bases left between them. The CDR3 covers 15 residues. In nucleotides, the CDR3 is TGTGCCAGCAGTTCAACGCGGCAGCGTGGCTATGGCTACACCTTC. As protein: CASSSTRQRGYGYTF.

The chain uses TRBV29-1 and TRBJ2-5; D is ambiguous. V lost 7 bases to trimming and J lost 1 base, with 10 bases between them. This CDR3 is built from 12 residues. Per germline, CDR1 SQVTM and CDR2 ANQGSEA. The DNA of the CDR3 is TGCAGCGCCCTGTGGGCCCAAGAGACCCAGTACTTC. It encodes CSALWAQETQYF.

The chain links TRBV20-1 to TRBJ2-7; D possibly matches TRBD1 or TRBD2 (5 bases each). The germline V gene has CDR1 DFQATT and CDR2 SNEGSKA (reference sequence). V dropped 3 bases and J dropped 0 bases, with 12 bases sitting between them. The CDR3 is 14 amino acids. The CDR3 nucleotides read TGCAGTGCTAGTAGCGCAGGGCCCTCCTACGAGCAGTACTTC. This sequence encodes CSASSAGPSYEQYF.

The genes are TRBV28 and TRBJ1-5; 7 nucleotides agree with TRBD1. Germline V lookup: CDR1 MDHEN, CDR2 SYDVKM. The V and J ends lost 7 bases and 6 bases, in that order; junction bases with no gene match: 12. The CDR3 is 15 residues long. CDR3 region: CASIRGAGGAQPQHF. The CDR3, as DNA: TGTGCCAGCATCCGGGGGGCAGGGGGTGCTCAGCCCCAGCATTTT.

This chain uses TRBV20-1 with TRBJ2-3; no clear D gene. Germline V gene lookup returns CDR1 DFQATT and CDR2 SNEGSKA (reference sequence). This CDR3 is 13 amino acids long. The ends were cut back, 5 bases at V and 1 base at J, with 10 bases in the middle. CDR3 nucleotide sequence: TGCAGTGCTCACCACCGTGGCACAGATACGCAGTATTTT. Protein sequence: CSAHHRGTDTQYF.

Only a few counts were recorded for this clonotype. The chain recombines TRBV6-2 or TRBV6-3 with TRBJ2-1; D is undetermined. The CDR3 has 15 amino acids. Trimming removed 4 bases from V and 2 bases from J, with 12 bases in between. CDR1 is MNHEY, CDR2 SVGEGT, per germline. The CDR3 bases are TGTGCCAGCAGTTCCATAAGTTTGCCCTACAATGAGCAGTTCTTC. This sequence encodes CASSSISLPYNEQFF.

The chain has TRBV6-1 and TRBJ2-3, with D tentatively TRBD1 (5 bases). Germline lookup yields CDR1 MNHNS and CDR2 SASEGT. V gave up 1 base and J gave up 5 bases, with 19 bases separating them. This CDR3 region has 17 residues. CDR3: CASSEEAGQTRRDTQYF. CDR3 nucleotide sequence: TGTGCCAGCAGTGAAGAGGCAGGGCAGACCCGGAGAGATACGCAGTATTTT.

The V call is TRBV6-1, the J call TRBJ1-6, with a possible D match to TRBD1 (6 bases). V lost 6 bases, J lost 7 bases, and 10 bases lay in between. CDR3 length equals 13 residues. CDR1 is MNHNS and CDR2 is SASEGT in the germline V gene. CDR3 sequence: CASSRQDNSPLHF. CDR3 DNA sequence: TGTGCCAGCAGCCGACAGGACAATTCACCCCTCCACTTT.

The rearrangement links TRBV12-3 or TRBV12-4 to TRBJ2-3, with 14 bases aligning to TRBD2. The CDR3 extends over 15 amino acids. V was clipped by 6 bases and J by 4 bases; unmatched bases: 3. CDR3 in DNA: TGTGCCAGCAGCGGACTAGCGGGAGGCGCAGATACGCAGTATTTT. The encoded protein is CASSGLAGGADTQYF.